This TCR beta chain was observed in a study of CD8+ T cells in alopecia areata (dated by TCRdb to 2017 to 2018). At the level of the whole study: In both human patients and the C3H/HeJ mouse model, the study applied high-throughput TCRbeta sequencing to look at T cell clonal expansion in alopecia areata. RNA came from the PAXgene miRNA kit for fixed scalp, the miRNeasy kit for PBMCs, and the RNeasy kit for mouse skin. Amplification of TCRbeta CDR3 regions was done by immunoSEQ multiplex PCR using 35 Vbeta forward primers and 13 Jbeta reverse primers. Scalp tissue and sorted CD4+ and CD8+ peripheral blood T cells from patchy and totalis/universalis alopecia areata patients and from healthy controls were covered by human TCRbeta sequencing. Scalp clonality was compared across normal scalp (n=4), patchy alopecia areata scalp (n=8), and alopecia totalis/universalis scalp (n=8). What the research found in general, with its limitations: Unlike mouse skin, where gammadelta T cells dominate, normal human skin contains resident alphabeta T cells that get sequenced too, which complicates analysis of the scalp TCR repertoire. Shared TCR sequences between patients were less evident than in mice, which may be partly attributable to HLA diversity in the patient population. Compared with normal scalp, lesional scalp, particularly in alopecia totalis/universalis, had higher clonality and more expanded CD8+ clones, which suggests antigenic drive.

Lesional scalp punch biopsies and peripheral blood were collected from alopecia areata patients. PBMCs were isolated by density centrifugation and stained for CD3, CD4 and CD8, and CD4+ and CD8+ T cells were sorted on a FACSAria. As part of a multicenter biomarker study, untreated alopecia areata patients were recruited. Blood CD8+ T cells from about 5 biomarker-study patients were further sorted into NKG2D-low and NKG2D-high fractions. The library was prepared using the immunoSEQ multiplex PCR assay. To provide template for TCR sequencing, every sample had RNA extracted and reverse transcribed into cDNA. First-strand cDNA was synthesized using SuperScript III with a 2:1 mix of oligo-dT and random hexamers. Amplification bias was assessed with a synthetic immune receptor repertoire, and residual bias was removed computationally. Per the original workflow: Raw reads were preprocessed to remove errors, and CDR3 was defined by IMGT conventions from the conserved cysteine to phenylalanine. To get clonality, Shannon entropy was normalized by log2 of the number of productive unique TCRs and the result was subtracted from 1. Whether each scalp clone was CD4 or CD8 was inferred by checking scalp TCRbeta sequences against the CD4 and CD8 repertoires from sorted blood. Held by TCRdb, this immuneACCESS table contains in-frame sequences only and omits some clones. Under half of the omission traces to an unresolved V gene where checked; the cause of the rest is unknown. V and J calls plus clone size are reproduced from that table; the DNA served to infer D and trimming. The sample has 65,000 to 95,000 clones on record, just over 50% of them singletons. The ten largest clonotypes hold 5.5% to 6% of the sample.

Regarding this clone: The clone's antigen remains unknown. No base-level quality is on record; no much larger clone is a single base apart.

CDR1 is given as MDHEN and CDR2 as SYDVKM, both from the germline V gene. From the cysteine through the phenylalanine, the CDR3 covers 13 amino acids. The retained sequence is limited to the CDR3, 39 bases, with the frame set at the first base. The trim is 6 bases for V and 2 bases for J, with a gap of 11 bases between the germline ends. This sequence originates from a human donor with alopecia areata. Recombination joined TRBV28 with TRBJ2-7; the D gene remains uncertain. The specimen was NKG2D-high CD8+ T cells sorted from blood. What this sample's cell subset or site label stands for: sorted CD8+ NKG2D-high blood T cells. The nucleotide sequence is TGTGCCAGCAGAGGTGGCGGAGCCTACGAGCAGTACTTC. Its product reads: CASRGGGAYEQYF. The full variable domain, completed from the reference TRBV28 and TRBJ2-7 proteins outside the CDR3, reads DVKVTQSSRYLVKRTGEKVFLECVQDMDHENMFWYRQDPGLGLRLIYFSYDVKMKEKGDIPEGYSVSREKKERFSLILESASTNQTSMYLCASRGGGAYEQYFGPGTRLTVT.